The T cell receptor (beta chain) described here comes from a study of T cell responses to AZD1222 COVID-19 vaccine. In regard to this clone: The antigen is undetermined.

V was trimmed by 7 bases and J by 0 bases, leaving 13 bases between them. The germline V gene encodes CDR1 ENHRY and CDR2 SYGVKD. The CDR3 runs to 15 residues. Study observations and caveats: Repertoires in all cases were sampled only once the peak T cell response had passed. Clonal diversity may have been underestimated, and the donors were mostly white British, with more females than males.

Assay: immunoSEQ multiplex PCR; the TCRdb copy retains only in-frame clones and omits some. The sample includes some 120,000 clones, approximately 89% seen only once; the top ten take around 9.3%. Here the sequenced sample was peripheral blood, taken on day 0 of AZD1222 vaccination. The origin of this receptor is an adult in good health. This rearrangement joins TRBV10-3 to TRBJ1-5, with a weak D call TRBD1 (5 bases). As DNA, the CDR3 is TGTGCCATCAACGGGGCAGTGACTAGCAATCAGCCCCAGCATTTT. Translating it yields CAINGAVTSNQPQHF.